The sequence of this T cell receptor (beta chain) was determined in a study of identical twins. Regarding the study as a whole: Conclusions were based on cross-sectional statistical analysis, without following the same donors.

This clonotype was seen a handful of times. What it recognizes is unknown. Healthy Caucasians were all of the donors. The CDR3 spans 15 residues. In germline, CDR1 is LGHNA, CDR2 YSLEER. V lost 0 bases and J 1 base, leaving 10 bases between the germline ends. Template switching added a universal primer site; cDNA carried unique molecular identifiers. TCRdb called the 5' RACE reads again in MiXCR, with one record for every CDR3 protein. The sample carries about 430,000 distinct CDR3 sequences, 15% to 20% recorded once. The chain recombines TRBV4-3 with TRBJ2-7; no definite D call. The TCR sequence derives from a man aged 50-59 years in good health. Sequencing was done on a sample of naive T cells sorted from blood. CDR3 nucleotides: TGCGCCAGCAGCCAAGAGCCACAGCAATCCTACGAGCAGTACTTC. Protein product: CASSQEPQQSYEQYF.